Following are 30 T cell receptor beta chains from one sample sequenced in a study of T cells in Graves' hyperthyroidism and ophthalmopathy. The CDR3 regions of TCR beta were amplified from RNA transcripts. HTBI primers drove first-round RT-PCR of the TCR CDR3. TCRdb used MiXCR to reprocess the multiplex PCR reads, holding one entry per CDR3 protein. The table has 300,000 to 350,000 distinct CDR3 sequences, roughly 13% seen once. Source material: blood. Receptor source: a woman aged 25 to 39 with Graves' hyperthyroidism.

V and J are TRBV25-1 and TRBJ1-1, with unresolved D. CDR1 is MGHDK and CDR2 is SYGVNS in the germline V gene. The CDR3 is 14 residues long. V lost 1 base, J lost 2 bases, and 8 bases lay in between. CDR3 nucleotides: TGTGCCAGCAGTGAATGGAACAGTAACACTGAAGCTTTCTTT. Translated: CASSEWNSNTEAFF.

This clonotype has a handful of counts. The rearrangement links TRBV9 to TRBJ1-2; tentatively, D is TRBD1 (5 bases). The V end was cut by 6 bases, the J end by 7 bases, with 10 bases between. Germline-derived CDR1 and CDR2 are SGDLS and YYNGEE. This CDR3 has 11 amino acids. CDR3: CASTRDGGYTF. The CDR3 coding sequence is TGTGCCAGCACCCGGGACGGTGGCTACACCTTC. The full variable domain, completed using reference TRBV9 and TRBJ1-2, is DSGVTQTPKHLITATGQRVTLRCSPRSGDLSVYWYQQSLDQGLQFLIQYYNGEERAKGNILERFSAQQFPDLHSELNLSSLELGDSALYFCASTRDGGYTFGSGTRLTVV.

This clonotype was detected only a few times. The chain recombines TRBV7-2 with TRBJ2-3, with D possibly matching TRBD1 (6 bases). Germline V gene lookup returns CDR1 SGHTA and CDR2 FQGNSA. CDR3 length equals 16 residues. V lost 5 bases to trimming and J lost 0 bases, with 15 bases between them. The CDR3 nucleotides read TGTGCCAGCAGCCGTCTTGGGGGCGCTAGCACAGATACGCAGTATTTT. Translation: CASSRLGGASTDTQYF.

The V gene is TRBV6-9, the J gene TRBJ2-7, with 8 bases matching TRBD1. CDR1 and CDR2 from the germline V gene are MNHGY and SVAAGI. The CDR3 length is 15 residues. V dropped 0 bases and J dropped 7; count of bases not matched to a gene: 8. DNA of the CDR3: TGTGCCAGCAGTTATTCGTTCAGGGGGCTATGGGAGCAGTACTTC. This codes for CASSYSFRGLWEQYF.

In this sample, this clonotype turned up a few times. The chain couples TRBV9 to TRBJ2-3, with 13 bases fitting TRBD2. CDR1 is SGDLS, CDR2 YYNGEE, per germline. The CDR3 loop spans 17 amino acids. The V and J ends lost 3 bases and 6 bases, in that order; junction bases with no gene match: 10. Here the CDR3 reads CASSGSGTSGIRDTQYF. CDR3 nucleotides: TGTGCCAGCAGCGGATCCGGGACTAGCGGGATTAGGGATACGCAGTATTTT.

This clonotype appeared many times. The chain joins TRBV7-8 to TRBJ1-4, with a possible D match to TRBD1 (5 bases). CDR3 length: 16 amino acids. Germline CDR1 is SGHVS and CDR2 is FQNEAQ. The V end lost 0 bases, the J end lost 2 bases, and 10 bases lay between the germline ends. This CDR3 reads CASSLAGPGTNEKLFF. CDR3 coding DNA: TGTGCCAGCAGCTTAGCCGGGCCAGGGACTAATGAAAAACTGTTTTTT. The full variable domain, completed using reference TRBV7-8 and TRBJ1-4, is GAGVSQSPRYKVAKRGQDVALRCDPISGHVSLFWYQQALGQGPEFLTYFQNEAQLDKSGLPSDRFFAERPEGSVSTLKIQRTQQEDSAVYLCASSLAGPGTNEKLFFGSGTQLSVL.

This clonotype was observed a few times. The J gene is TRBJ1-1, the V gene TRBV7-9, with a weak D call TRBD1 (5 bases). V shed 8 bases and J shed 3 bases, with 10 bases lying between them. The CDR3 contains 12 residues. Germline V CDR1 and CDR2: SEHNR, FQNEAQ (reference sequence). CDR3: CASLAGDTEAFF. DNA of the CDR3: TGTGCCAGCTTGGCGGGGGACACTGAAGCTTTCTTT. The variable domain in full, with the rest retrieved from reference TRBV7-9 and TRBJ1-1, is DTGVSQNPRHKITKRGQNVTFRCDPISEHNRLYWYRQTLGQGPEFLTYFQNEAQLEKSRLLSDRFSAERPKGSFSTLEIQRTEQGDSAMYLCASLAGDTEAFFGQGTRLTVV.

This clonotype appeared a few times. The rearrangement joins TRBV7-4 to TRBJ2-3, with D maybe TRBD2 (6 bases). V was trimmed by 1 base and J by 3 bases, leaving 14 bases between them. The CDR3 consists of 16 residues. CDR1 and CDR2 from the germline V gene are SGHVT and SQSDAQ. Here the CDR3 reads CASSLDMRDLTDTQYF. CDR3 DNA: TGTGCCAGCAGCTTAGATATGCGGGACTTGACAGATACGCAGTATTTT. Looking up the rest from reference TRBV7-4 and TRBJ2-3 gives the full variable domain: GAGVSQSPRYKVAKRGRDVALRCDSISGHVTLYWYRQTLGQGSEVLTYSQSDAQRDKSGRPSGRFSAERPERSVSTLKIQRTEQGDSAVYLCASSLDMRDLTDTQYFGPGTRLTVL.

This clonotype has a handful of counts. The chain couples TRBV12-3 or TRBV12-4 to TRBJ2-3; D possibly corresponds to TRBD1 (7 bases). V lost 1 base and J 0 bases, leaving 14 bases between the germline ends. The CDR3 runs 17 residues. The CDR3: CASSLEARGTSTDTQYF. The CDR3 nucleotides are TGTGCCAGCAGTTTAGAAGCCAGGGGGACTAGCACAGATACGCAGTATTTT.

This clonotype was counted at least ten times. The rearrangement uses TRBV12-3 or TRBV12-4 and TRBJ1-1, with a weak D call TRBD1 (6 bases). The CDR3 is 13 residues long. V shed 7 bases and J shed 4 bases, with 13 bases lying between them. DNA for the CDR3: TGTGCCAGCACCGCAGGGGTGGTCACTGAAGCTTTCTTT. The encoded protein is CASTAGVVTEAFF.

This clonotype was picked up many times. The chain has TRBV6-1 and TRBJ1-1; possible D gene TRBD1, 5 bases. Per germline, CDR1 MNHNS and CDR2 SASEGT. The ends were cut back, 5 bases at V and 3 bases at J, with 10 bases in the middle. This CDR3 contains 13 residues. The CDR3 DNA reads as TGTGCCAGCAGTTTTCTGGGGGACACTGAAGCTTTCTTT. It encodes CASSFLGDTEAFF.

This clonotype has a count of ten or more. The chain links TRBV28 to TRBJ2-3; D possibly corresponds to TRBD1 (6 bases). V lost 5 bases to trimming and J lost 2 bases, with 14 bases between them. Germline values: CDR1 MDHEN, CDR2 SYDVKM. The length of the CDR3 is 15 residues. The CDR3 here is CASSVDRRTTDTQYF. The CDR3, as DNA: TGTGCCAGCAGTGTGGACAGAAGAACCACAGATACGCAGTATTTT.

This clonotype was found many times. This chain links TRBV19 with TRBJ1-1, with TRBD1 as a possible D gene (6 bases). Germline CDR1 is LNHDA and CDR2 is SQIVND (reference sequence). V lost 4 bases, J lost 4 bases, and 16 bases lay in between. The CDR3 is 15 residues long. CDR3 residues: CASSTTRGSGTEAFF. The DNA for the CDR3 is TGTGCCAGTAGTACGACGAGGGGGTCGGGCACTGAAGCTTTCTTT.

This clonotype has a count of ten or more. The chain carries TRBV19 and TRBJ2-2; TRBD2 is a possible D gene (6 bases). The CDR3 runs 14 residues. CDR1 LNHDA and CDR2 SQIVND come from the germline V gene (reference sequence). Between the trimmed V and J ends, which lost 7 bases and 6 bases, there was a span of 15 bases. This CDR3 reads CASKVARDSGELFF. CDR3 nucleotides: TGTGCCAGTAAGGTAGCCCGGGACTCCGGGGAGCTGTTTTTT. The whole variable domain, filled in from reference TRBV19 and TRBJ2-2, reads DGGITQSPKYLFRKEGQNVTLSCEQNLNHDAMYWYRQDPGQGLRLIYYSQIVNDFQKGDIAEGYSVSREKKESFPLTVTSAQKNPTAFYLCASKVARDSGELFFGEGSRLTVL.

This clonotype was counted at least ten times. The rearrangement uses TRBV27 and TRBJ2-7; perhaps TRBD1 as D (6 bases). Germline CDR1 is MNHEY and CDR2 is SMNVEV (reference sequence). The V end lost 5 bases, the J end lost 2 bases, and 13 bases lay between the germline ends. This CDR3 region has 14 residues. The CDR3: CASSRNRDAYEQYF. CDR3 DNA sequence: TGTGCCAGCAGTCGTAACAGGGATGCCTACGAGCAGTACTTC.

The rearrangement uses TRBV19 and TRBJ1-2; a weak D match, TRBD1 (5 bases). The germline gives CDR1 LNHDA, CDR2 SQIVND (reference sequence). The CDR3 covers 12 residues. Trimming stripped 8 bases from V and 4 bases from J, with 11 bases between. The DNA of the CDR3 is TGTGCCAGTGGGACCTGGCCCTATGGCTACACCTTC. Protein product: CASGTWPYGYTF.

This clonotype came up a few times. This chain links TRBV6-1 with TRBJ1-2; possible D gene TRBD1, 6 bases. This CDR3 is built from 13 residues. The germline V gene encodes CDR1 MNHNS and CDR2 SASEGT. Trimming left V 5 bases short and J 7 bases short, with 14 bases between. DNA of the CDR3: TGTGCCAGCAGTCACCCCCAGGGGCTTGGCTACACCTTC. This sequence encodes CASSHPQGLGYTF.

The chain joins TRBV12-3 or TRBV12-4 to TRBJ1-1, with 7 bases identical to TRBD1. Trimming at V came to 5 bases and at J to 1 base, leaving 4 bases not matched to a gene. CDR3 length equals 14 residues. Written as DNA, the CDR3 is TGTGCCAGCAGTGCTAGACAGGGGAACACTGAAGCTTTCTTT. It codes for CASSARQGNTEAFF.

The CDR3 coding sequence is TGTGCCAGCAGTGGGAGGGCCACGGCCGGGGAGCTGTTTTTT. Encoded protein: CASSGRATAGELFF. The chain combines TRBV2 with TRBJ2-2; D is perhaps TRBD2 (6 bases). The CDR3 sequence is 14 residues long. CDR1 is SNHLY and CDR2 is FYNNEI in the germline V gene. Trimming took 4 bases from V and 6 from J, leaving 12 bases between them.

This clonotype occurred a few times. The junction differs from germline at one of its ends, possibly a read error. DNA of the CDR3: TGTGCCAGCAGGCCAGAGCGGGACCTGTTCGTCTTC. This gives the protein CASRPERDLFVF. The gene calls are TRBV27 and TRBJ2-1; 7 positions match TRBD2. The CDR3 is made up of 12 amino acids. The V gene's germline CDR1 is MNHEY and CDR2 SMNVEV (reference sequence).

This clonotype was picked up many times. The chain couples TRBV2 to TRBJ2-1, with D perhaps matching TRBD1 or TRBD2 (6 bases each). Trimming took off 0 bases at V and 9 bases at J, with 9 bases between the two ends. Per the germline V gene, CDR1 is SNHLY and CDR2 is FYNNEI. CDR3 length equals 13 residues. The CDR3 is CASSEAQGGEQFF. The DNA for the CDR3 is TGTGCCAGCAGTGAAGCACAGGGAGGTGAGCAGTTCTTC.

This chain links TRBV7-8 with TRBJ1-1; possible D gene TRBD1, 6 bases. Looked up from germline, CDR1 is SGHVS and CDR2 is FQNEAQ. The CDR3 runs 17 residues. Trimming pared 4 bases from V and 0 bases from J, leaving 18 bases between. As DNA, the CDR3 is TGTGCCAGCAGCTCTTTCCCTCCGGGACAATTGAACACTGAAGCTTTCTTT. Translated, it gives CASSSFPPGQLNTEAFF.

This chain joins TRBV10-3 and TRBJ1-1, with D maybe TRBD1 (6 bases). The V gene's germline CDR1 is ENHRY and CDR2 SYGVKD. The germline V and J ends were trimmed by 6 bases and 5 bases, with 19 bases remaining between them. The CDR3 covers 15 residues. The CDR3 DNA follows: TGTGCCATCAGGGACAGCATAGAGGGTTTGACTGAAGCTTTCTTT. Translating gives CAIRDSIEGLTEAFF.

This clonotype came up a few times. V gene TRBV5-1 combines with J gene TRBJ1-6; possible D gene TRBD1, 6 bases. Trimming took off 0 bases at V and 10 bases at J, with 17 bases between the two ends. CDR1 is SGHRS, CDR2 YFSETQ, per germline. CDR3 length: 16 amino acids. For the CDR3, the DNA is TGCGCCAGCAGCTTGGAGACGGGGGCAGCTCGATCACCCCTCCACTTT. Amino acid sequence: CASSLETGAARSPLHF.

Note on this clonotype: This may arise from a read error, as a much more abundant clone is one base away. The chain uses TRBV27 and TRBJ2-7; a weak D match, TRBD1 (7 bases). The CDR3 covers 13 residues. Germline V CDR1 and CDR2: MNHEY, SMNVEV (reference sequence). In nucleotides, the CDR3 is TGTGCCAGCAGTTTACGGAGGGGGCACGAGCAGCACTTC. Translating gives CASSLRRGHEQHF.

Details on this clonotype: A much more abundant neighbour one base away suggests this may be a read error. V is TRBV6-1 and J is TRBJ1-5; 7 bases map to TRBD1. V gave up 5 bases and J gave up 0 bases; unmatched junction bases: 4. The length of the CDR3 is 15 residues. Germline assignment: CDR1 MNHNS and CDR2 SASEGT. The CDR3 DNA follows: TGTGCCAGCAGTCTAGACAGGGATAGCAATCAGCCCCAGCATTTT. The encoded protein is CASSLDRDSNQPQHF.

Many counts were recorded for this clonotype. The rearrangement joins TRBV11-2 to TRBJ2-7; D is unresolved. The V gene's germline CDR1 is SGHAT and CDR2 FQNNGV. The ends were cut back, 4 bases at V and 3 bases at J, with 16 bases in the middle. The CDR3 spans 15 residues. The CDR3 spells CASSSLGNADYEQYF. CDR3 in DNA: TGTGCCAGCAGCTCCCTGGGGAACGCGGACTACGAGCAGTACTTC. The full variable domain, in which reference TRBV11-2 and TRBJ2-7 provide the parts outside the CDR3, is EAGVAQSPRYKIIEKRQSVAFWCNPISGHATLYWYQQILGQGPKLLIQFQNNGVVDDSQLPKDRFSAERLKGVDSTLKIQPAKLEDSAVYLCASSSLGNADYEQYFGPGTRLTVT.

This clonotype appeared many times. The genes are TRBV7-2 and TRBJ1-1, with TRBD1 matching over 9 bases. The CDR3 is 15 amino acids. V trimming: 7 bases; J trimming: 4 bases; junction bases outside the gene matches: 10. Germline V gives CDR1 SGHTA, CDR2 FQGNSA. For the CDR3, the DNA is TGTGCCAGCACCCCCGGGACAGGGTACTCCACTGAAGCTTTCTTT. This translates into CASTPGTGYSTEAFF. Together with reference TRBV7-2 and TRBJ1-1, the CDR3 gives the full variable domain: GAGVSQSPSNKVTEKGKDVELRCDPISGHTALYWYRQSLGQGLEFLIYFQGNSAPDKSGLPSDRFSAERTGGSVSTLTIQRTQQEDSAVYLCASTPGTGYSTEAFFGQGTRLTVV.

This clonotype has a handful of counts. The V gene is TRBV7-9, the J gene TRBJ2-3, with no clear D. V shed 1 base and J shed 10 bases, with 9 bases lying between them. The CDR3 extends over 12 amino acids. The germline V gene encodes CDR1 SEHNR and CDR2 FQNEAQ (reference sequence). The CDR3 protein is CASSLVQSAQYF. The CDR3 nucleotides read TGTGCCAGCAGCTTAGTACAGAGCGCGCAGTATTTT.

The sample holds a few counts of this clonotype. This chain links TRBV18 with TRBJ1-1; D is uncertain. Trimming took off 6 bases at V and 2 bases at J, with 10 bases between the two ends. The CDR3 contains 13 residues. Germline V gene data show CDR1 as KGHSH and CDR2 as LQKENI. CDR3 loop: CASSVSLNTEAFF. The CDR3 DNA sequence: TGTGCCAGCTCCGTTTCTCTAAACACTGAAGCTTTCTTT.